This is a list of T cell receptor beta chains from one sample in a study of shared clonotypes between healthy human individuals. Data came from immunoSEQ multiplex PCR; TCRdb stores just in-frame clones and leaves some out. The profile shows more than 2 million clones, roughly 95% of them singletons. What was sequenced was naive CD8+ T cells from PBMCs. The receptors shown here come from a man aged 18 to 30 in good health. Some clones in this sample may be carry-over from other donors' samples. The CDR3 runs from the conserved cysteine through the conserved F or W. The D gene is left open where the match is weak. The size entry is marked missing in some rows and otherwise reads once, few, many or a size class.

-	TRBV5-1	-	TRBJ2-1	TGCGCCAGCAGCCCCCTCGGCCGGGAGTCGTTCTACAATGAGCAGTTCTTC	CASSPLGRESFYNEQFF
-	TRBV6-1	once	TRBJ2-7	TGTGCCAGCACCCAAGCAGGGGGGGTCTACGAGCAGTACTTC	CASTQAGGVYEQYF
TRBD1	TRBV4-1	-	TRBJ2-3	TGCGCCAGCAGCCAAACAGGGGTTCCAGATACGCAGTATTTT	CASSQTGVPDTQYF
TRBD2	TRBV28	once	TRBJ2-1	TGTGCCAGCAGTTTTTACCCTAGCGGGAGTTCTGAGCAGTTCTTC	CASSFYPSGSSEQFF
-	TRBV11-2	-	TRBJ2-5	TGTGCCAGCAGCTTAGATCTCATCGGCCTAGGAGGAGAGACCCAGTACTTC	CASSLDLIGLGGETQYF
TRBD1	TRBV19	-	TRBJ1-2	TGTGCCATCCAGGACAGGGCCGACTATGGCTACACCTTC	CAIQDRADYGYTF
TRBD1	TRBV27	-	TRBJ1-1	TGTGCCAGCAGTGACAGGGGAAACACTGAAGCTTTCTTT	CASSDRGNTEAFF
TRBD2	TRBV7-7	-	TRBJ2-7	TGTGCCAGCAGCCCGGGACTAGCGAGAGGCTACGAGCAGTACTTC	CASSPGLARGYEQYF
TRBD1	TRBV28	-	TRBJ1-1	TGTGCCAGCAGTTTAACCAGGGGGGACACTGAAGCTTTCTTT	CASSLTRGDTEAFF
-	TRBV28	-	TRBJ2-1	TGTGCCAGCAGTTTACGAACCGGGACTCTTGCGAATGAGCAGTTCTTC	CASSLRTGTLANEQFF
-	TRBV7-9	-	TRBJ2-4	TGTGCCAGCAGCCCTAGAAAAAACATTCAGTACTTC	CASSPRKNIQYF
TRBD1	TRBV30	-	TRBJ1-5	TGTGCCTGGGGACAGGATCGCAATCAGCCCCAGCATTTT	CAWGQDRNQPQHF
TRBD1	TRBV5-1	-	TRBJ2-7	TGCGCCAGCAGCTTGTCAGGGACAGAGAGCTCCTACGAGCAGTACTTC	CASSLSGTESSYEQYF
TRBD2	TRBV19	once	TRBJ2-1	TGTGCCAGTAGTTTTCGGAGGCGACTAGCAACCTACAATGAGCAGTTCTTC	CASSFRRRLATYNEQFF
TRBD1	TRBV19	-	TRBJ2-7	TGTGCCAGTAGTATACGGGGACAGGGGAGTTACGAGCAGTACTTC	CASSIRGQGSYEQYF
-	TRBV9	-	TRBJ2-7	TGTGCCAGCAGCGCCGAGTCAGGGTACCACGAGCAGTACTTC	CASSAESGYHEQYF
-	TRBV6-4	-	TRBJ2-6	TGTGCCAGCAGTGAATTCGGGTTCGGGGCCAACGTCCTGACTTTC	CASSEFGFGANVLTF
TRBD2	TRBV7-9	-	TRBJ2-7	TGTGCCAGCAGCTTAATCCTAGCGGGAGATAAGTGGTACTTC	CASSLILAGDKWYF
-	TRBV10-3	-	TRBJ2-7	TGTGCCATCAGTGACTGGGCGAGGGGTCACGAGCAGTACTTC	CAISDWARGHEQYF
-	TRBV11-2	-	TRBJ1-2	TGTGCCAGTACTCTGGGGCAGGGAGGGTATGGCTACACCTTC	CASTLGQGGYGYTF
-	TRBV7-3	-	TRBJ1-2	TGTGCCAGCAGCTCCGGGACCGGCCCGTATGGCTACACCTTC	CASSSGTGPYGYTF
-	TRBV15	-	TRBJ2-7	TGTGCCACCAGCAGAGATGTTAGTCTCCACAGGGACGAGCAGTACTTC	CATSRDVSLHRDEQYF
TRBD1	TRBV18	-	TRBJ2-7	TGTGCCAGCTCGACAGACAGGGGCGAGCAGTACTTC	CASSTDRGEQYF
-	TRBV9	-	TRBJ1-1	TGTGCCAGCAGCGCGGGGGTGAGGGCTGAAGCTTTCTTT	CASSAGVRAEAFF
-	TRBV4-2	-	TRBJ2-3	TGTGCCAGCAGCCAAGAAGCTCGGGACCCTTTCACAGATACGCAGTATTTT	CASSQEARDPFTDTQYF
-	TRBV4-1	-	TRBJ2-7	TGCGCCAGCAGCCAAGTGTCAGGACGCCGAAGCTCCTACGAGCAGTACTTC	CASSQVSGRRSSYEQYF
TRBD2	TRBV25-1	-	TRBJ2-7	TGTGCCGAGCAGGCCCTTAGCGGGAGCTCCTACGAGCAGTACTTC	CAEQALSGSSYEQYF
-	TRBV14	-	TRBJ2-2	TGTGCCAGCAAACACTCGGGGGCTGGCACCGGGGAGCTGTTTTTT	CASKHSGAGTGELFF
TRBD1	TRBV6-5	-	TRBJ1-6	TGTGCCAGCAGTCCGGGACAGGGGTATTCACCCCTCCACTTT	CASSPGQGYSPLHF
-	TRBV6-5	-	TRBJ2-2	TGTGCCAGCAGTTACTCGGCATATACCACCGGGGAGCTGTTTTTT	CASSYSAYTTGELFF
-	TRBV4-3	-	TRBJ2-2	TGCGCCAGCAGCTATGTCCCAGTTGGGGCATCGAACACCGGGGAGCTGTTTTTT	CASSYVPVGASNTGELFF
-	TRBV7-6	-	TRBJ2-5	TGTGCCAGCAGCGGTCGGTCAGGGACAGGGACTAGGGAGACCCAGTACTTC	CASSGRSGTGTRETQYF
TRBD2	TRBV29-1	-	TRBJ2-3	TGCAGCCAACGACTAGCGGGAGGATTTCAGTATTTT	CSQRLAGGFQYF
-	TRBV6-5	-	TRBJ1-5	TGTGCCAGCACCCCGACAGAGGGTCAGCCCCAGCATTTT	CASTPTEGQPQHF
-	TRBV7-8	-	TRBJ2-7	TGTGCCAGCATCCAGGGGGGGGCTCGTGAGCAGTACTTC	CASIQGGAREQYF
-	TRBV4-2	-	TRBJ2-1	TGTGCCAGCAGCCAAGATCGGGGGAGGTACAATGAGCAGTTCTTC	CASSQDRGRYNEQFF
TRBD1	TRBV2	-	TRBJ2-2	TGTGCCAGCAGTATAGGACAGGGCGCGAGGGGGGAGCTGTTTTTT	CASSIGQGARGELFF
-	TRBV15	-	TRBJ1-2	TGTGCCACCAGCGACGACATTAACTATGGCTACACCTTC	CATSDDINYGYTF
-	TRBV7-8	-	TRBJ1-1	TGTGCCAGCAGCCACCCCCGGTCAGGGGACACTGAAGCTTTCTTT	CASSHPRSGDTEAFF